This record covers a single T cell receptor (beta chain). The antigen remains undetermined. Looked up from germline, CDR1 is SNHLY and CDR2 is FYNNEI. Trimming cost V 7 bases and J 5 bases; bases outside gene matches: 6. This CDR3 comprises 14 residues. This record belongs to a study of glioma-infiltrating T cells after dendritic cell vaccination. Looking at the study overall: Three intradermal dendritic cell vaccine injections were given every two weeks.

Study-wide points: Longer survival after dendritic cell vaccination followed higher pretreatment TIL content.

Amplification used 60 V beta primers and 13 J beta primers. Using immunoSEQ multiplex PCR, the repertoire was profiled, and TCRdb retains in-frame clones only, with some absent. The sample holds about 87,000 clones, roughly four fifths seen once. This sample's time point: after dendritic cell vaccination, including at tumor progression/relapse. Before vaccination, two weeks after the third vaccination, and at progression, PBMC were collected. The TCR was taken from a human donor with glioblastoma. This sequence joins TRBV2 and TRBJ2-2, with TRBD1 matching over 8 bases. The sample here was blood, taken after dendritic cell vaccination. This chain's CDR3 is CASIKTGGTGELFF. CDR3 bases: TGTGCCAGCATTAAAACAGGGGGGACCGGGGAGCTGTTTTTT.